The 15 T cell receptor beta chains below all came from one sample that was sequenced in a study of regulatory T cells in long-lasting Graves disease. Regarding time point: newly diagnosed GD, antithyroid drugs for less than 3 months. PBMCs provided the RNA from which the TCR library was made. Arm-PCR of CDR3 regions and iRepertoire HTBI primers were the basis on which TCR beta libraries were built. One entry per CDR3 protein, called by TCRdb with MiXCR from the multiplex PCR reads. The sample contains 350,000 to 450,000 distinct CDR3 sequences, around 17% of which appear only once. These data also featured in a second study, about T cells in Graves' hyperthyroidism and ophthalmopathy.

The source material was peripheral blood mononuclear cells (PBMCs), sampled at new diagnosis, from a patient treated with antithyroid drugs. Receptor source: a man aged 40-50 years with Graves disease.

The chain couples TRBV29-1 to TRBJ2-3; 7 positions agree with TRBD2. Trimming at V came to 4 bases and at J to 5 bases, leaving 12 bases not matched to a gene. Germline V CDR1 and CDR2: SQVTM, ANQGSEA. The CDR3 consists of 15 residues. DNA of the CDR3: TGCAGCGTTGCGAGGTCTAGCGGAGCTGGAGATACGCAGTATTTT. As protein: CSVARSSGAGDTQYF.

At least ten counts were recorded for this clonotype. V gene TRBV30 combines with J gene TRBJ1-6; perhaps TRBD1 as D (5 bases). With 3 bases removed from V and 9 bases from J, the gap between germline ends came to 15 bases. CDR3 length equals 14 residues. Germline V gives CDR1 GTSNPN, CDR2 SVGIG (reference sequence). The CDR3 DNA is TGTGCCTGGAGAAGTAAGGGGTGGGCTTCACCCCTCCACTTT. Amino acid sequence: CAWRSKGWASPLHF.

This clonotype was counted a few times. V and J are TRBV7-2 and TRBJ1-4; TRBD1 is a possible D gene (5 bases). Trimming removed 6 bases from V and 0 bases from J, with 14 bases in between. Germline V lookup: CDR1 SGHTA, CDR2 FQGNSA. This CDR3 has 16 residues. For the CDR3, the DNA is TGTGCCAGCAGGAAAAATGGGGGAGCAACTAATGAAAAACTGTTTTTT. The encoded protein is CASRKNGGATNEKLFF. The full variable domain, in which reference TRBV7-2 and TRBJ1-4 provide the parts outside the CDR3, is GAGVSQSPSNKVTEKGKDVELRCDPISGHTALYWYRQSLGQGLEFLIYFQGNSAPDKSGLPSDRFSAERTGGSVSTLTIQRTQQEDSAVYLCASRKNGGATNEKLFFGSGTQLSVL.

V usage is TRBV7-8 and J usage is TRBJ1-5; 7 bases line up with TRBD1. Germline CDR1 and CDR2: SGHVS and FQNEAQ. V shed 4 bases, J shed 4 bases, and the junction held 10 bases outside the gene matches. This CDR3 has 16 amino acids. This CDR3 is CASSSTPGGWNQPQHF. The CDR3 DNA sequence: TGTGCCAGCAGCTCGACTCCAGGGGGGTGGAATCAGCCCCAGCATTTT. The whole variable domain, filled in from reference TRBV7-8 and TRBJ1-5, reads GAGVSQSPRYKVAKRGQDVALRCDPISGHVSLFWYQQALGQGPEFLTYFQNEAQLDKSGLPSDRFFAERPEGSVSTLKIQRTQQEDSAVYLCASSSTPGGWNQPQHFGDGTRLSIL.

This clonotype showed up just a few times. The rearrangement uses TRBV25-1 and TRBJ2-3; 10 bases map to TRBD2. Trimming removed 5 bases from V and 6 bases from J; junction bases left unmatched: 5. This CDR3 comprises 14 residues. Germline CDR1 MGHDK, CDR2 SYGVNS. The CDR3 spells CASSSGGASDTQYF. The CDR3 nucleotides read TGTGCCAGCAGTAGCGGGGGGGCGTCGGATACGCAGTATTTT.

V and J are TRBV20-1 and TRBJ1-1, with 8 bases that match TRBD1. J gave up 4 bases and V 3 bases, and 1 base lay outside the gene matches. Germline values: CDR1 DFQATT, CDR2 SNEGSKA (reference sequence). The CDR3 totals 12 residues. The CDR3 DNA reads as TGCAGTGCTAGCACAGGGGGCACTGAAGCTTTCTTT. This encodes CSASTGGTEAFF.

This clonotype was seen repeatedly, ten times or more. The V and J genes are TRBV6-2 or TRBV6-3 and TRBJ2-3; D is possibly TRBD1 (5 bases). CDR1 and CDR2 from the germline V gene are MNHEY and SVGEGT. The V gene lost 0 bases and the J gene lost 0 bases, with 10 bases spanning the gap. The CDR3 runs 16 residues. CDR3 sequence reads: CASSYSSRASTDTQYF. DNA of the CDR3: TGTGCCAGCAGTTACTCATCCAGGGCGAGCACAGATACGCAGTATTTT.

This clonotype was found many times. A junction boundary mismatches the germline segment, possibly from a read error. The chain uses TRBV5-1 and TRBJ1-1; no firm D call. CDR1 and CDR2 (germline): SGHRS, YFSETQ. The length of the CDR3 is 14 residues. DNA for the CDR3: TGTGCCAGCAGCTTAGAGGGTGCGAACACTGAAGCTTTCTTT. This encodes CASSLEGANTEAFF.

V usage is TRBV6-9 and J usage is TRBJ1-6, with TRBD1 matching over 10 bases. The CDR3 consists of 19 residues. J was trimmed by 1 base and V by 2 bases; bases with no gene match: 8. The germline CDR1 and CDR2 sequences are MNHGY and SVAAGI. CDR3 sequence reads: CASSYRGTGVDSYNSPLHF. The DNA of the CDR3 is TGTGCCAGCAGTTATAGGGGGACAGGGGTTGATTCCTATAATTCACCCCTCCACTTT.

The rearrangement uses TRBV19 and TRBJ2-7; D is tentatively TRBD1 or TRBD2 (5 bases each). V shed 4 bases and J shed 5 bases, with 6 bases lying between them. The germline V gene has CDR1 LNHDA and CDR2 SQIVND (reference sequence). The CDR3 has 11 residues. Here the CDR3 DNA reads TGTGCCAGTAGTAGAGGGGACGAGCAGTACTTC. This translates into CASSRGDEQYF.

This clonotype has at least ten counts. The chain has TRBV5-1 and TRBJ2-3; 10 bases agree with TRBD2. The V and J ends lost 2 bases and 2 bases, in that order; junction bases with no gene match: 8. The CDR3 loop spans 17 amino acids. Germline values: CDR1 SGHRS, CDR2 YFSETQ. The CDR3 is CASSLLLAGRFTDTQYF. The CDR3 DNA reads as TGCGCCAGCAGCTTACTACTAGCGGGGAGGTTCACAGATACGCAGTATTTT.

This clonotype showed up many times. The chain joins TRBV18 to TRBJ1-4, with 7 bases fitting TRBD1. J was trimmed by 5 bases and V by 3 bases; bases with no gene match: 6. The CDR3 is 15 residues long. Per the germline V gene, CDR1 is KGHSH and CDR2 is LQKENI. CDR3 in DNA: TGTGCCAGCTCACCGAAGACAGGGTGGAATGAAAAACTGTTTTTT. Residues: CASSPKTGWNEKLFF.

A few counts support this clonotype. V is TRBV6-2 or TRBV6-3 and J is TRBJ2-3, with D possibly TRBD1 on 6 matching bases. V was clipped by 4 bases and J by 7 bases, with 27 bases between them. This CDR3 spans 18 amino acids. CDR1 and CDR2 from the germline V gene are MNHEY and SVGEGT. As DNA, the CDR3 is TGTGCCAGCAGTTCTGCGGGTTCCGGGACACTCCAAGAAAATACGCAGTATTTT. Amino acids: CASSSAGSGTLQENTQYF.

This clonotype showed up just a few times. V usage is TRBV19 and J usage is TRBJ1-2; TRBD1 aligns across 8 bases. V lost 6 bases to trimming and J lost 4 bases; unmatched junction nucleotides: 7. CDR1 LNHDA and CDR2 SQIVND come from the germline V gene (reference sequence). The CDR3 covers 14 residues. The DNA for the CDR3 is TGTGCCAGTAGGAGAGACAGGGGCCTCTATGGCTACACCTTC. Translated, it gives CASRRDRGLYGYTF.

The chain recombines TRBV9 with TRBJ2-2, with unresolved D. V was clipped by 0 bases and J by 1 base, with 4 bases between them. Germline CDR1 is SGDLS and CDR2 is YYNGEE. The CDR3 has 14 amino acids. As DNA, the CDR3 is TGTGCCAGCAGCGTAGCGCAGAACACCGGGGAGCTGTTTTTT. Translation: CASSVAQNTGELFF.